One and the same sample provided the 27 T cell receptor beta chains below, sequenced in a study of radiation and T cells in renal cell carcinoma. Documented time point: blood 4 weeks post-SBRT, at nephrectomy. Sample treatment: 15 Gy SBRT to primary tumor, nephrectomy 4 weeks later. Only in-frame clones appear in the TCRdb table, and some are missing; sequencing was by immunoSEQ multiplex PCR. The sample shows about 78,000 clones, roughly 87% of them seen only once. Sequencing was performed on blood, taken from a patient whose treatment included radiotherapy and nephrectomy. These receptors were collected from a woman in her 70s with renal cell carcinoma.

This chain uses TRBV27 with TRBJ1-2; TRBD1 matches at 9 bases. CDR3 size: 16 residues. After removal of 2 bases from V and 8 bases from J, the junction contained 12 bases not matched to a gene. The V gene's germline CDR1 is MNHEY and CDR2 SMNVEV (reference sequence). The chain's CDR3 is CASSLTGTGTRKGYTF. For the CDR3, the DNA is TGTGCCAGCAGTTTAACAGGGACAGGGACGAGGAAAGGCTACACCTTC.

The CDR3 protein is CASSVFPSENTEAFF. In DNA, the CDR3 is TGTGCCAGCAGCGTTTTTCCAAGTGAGAACACTGAAGCTTTCTTT. The chain is built from TRBV9 and TRBJ1-1; D is unresolved. The CDR3 consists of 15 residues. V lost 2 bases and J 1 base, leaving 12 bases between the germline ends. The V gene's germline CDR1 is SGDLS and CDR2 YYNGEE.

The rearrangement uses TRBV28 and TRBJ2-7, with D possibly being TRBD1 (6 bases). CDR1 and CDR2 from the germline V gene are MDHEN and SYDVKM. Trimming pared 4 bases from V and 3 bases from J, leaving 19 bases between. CDR3 length: 16 amino acids. CDR3 sequence (DNA): TGTGCCAGCAGTTACCCATTCAGGGGTCGGGGCTACGAGCAGTACTTC. As protein: CASSYPFRGRGYEQYF.

The V and J genes are TRBV7-2 and TRBJ1-6; D might be TRBD1 (6 bases). This CDR3 is 15 amino acids long. Looked up from germline, CDR1 is SGHTA and CDR2 is FQGNSA. Trimming pared 4 bases from V and 7 bases from J, leaving 14 bases between. The CDR3 protein is CASSSVRGANSPLHF. The CDR3 DNA reads as TGTGCCAGCAGCTCGGTTCGGGGGGCGAATTCACCCCTCCACTTT.

The rearrangement links TRBV5-1 to TRBJ2-3; 14 nucleotides match TRBD2. This CDR3 is 15 amino acids long. The V gene end was trimmed by 3 bases and the J gene end by 7 bases; junction bases not matched to a gene: 4. Per germline, CDR1 SGHRS and CDR2 YFSETQ. Written as DNA, the CDR3 is TGCGCCAGCAGCTATGGACTAGCGGGGGGTAATACGCAGTATTTT. It translates to CASSYGLAGGNTQYF.

This chain links TRBV28 with TRBJ2-6, with 10 bases fitting TRBD1. V shed 6 bases and J 0 bases; nucleotides not matched to a gene: 5. This CDR3 is 17 amino acids long. The germline CDR1 and CDR2 sequences are MDHEN and SYDVKM. The CDR3 sequence: CASRRQGAHSGANVLTF. CDR3 nucleotide sequence: TGTGCCAGCAGGAGACAGGGGGCCCACTCTGGGGCCAACGTCCTGACTTTC.

V is TRBV5-8 and J is TRBJ1-3; possibly TRBD1 for D (5 bases). Germline CDR1 SGHTS, CDR2 YDEGEE. Deletions cut 0 bases from V and 2 bases from J, with 6 bases between. The CDR3 totals 14 residues. The CDR3 region has the DNA TGTGCCAGCAGCTTGGCGGGGGCTGGAAACACCATATATTTT. Its translation is CASSLAGAGNTIYF. The full variable domain, in which reference TRBV5-8 and TRBJ1-3 provide the parts outside the CDR3, is EAGVTQSPTHLIKTRGQQATLRCSPISGHTSVYWYQQALGLGLQFLLWYDEGEERNRGNFPPRFSGRQFPNYSSELNVNALELEDSALYLCASSLAGAGNTIYFGEGSWLTVV.

CDR3 in amino acids: CAISTQSTDTQYF. DNA for the CDR3: TGTGCCATTTCGACACAAAGCACAGATACGCAGTATTTT. The V and J genes are TRBV10-3 and TRBJ2-3, with no clear D. CDR3 size: 13 residues. V lost 9 bases to trimming and J lost 0 bases, with 10 bases between them. CDR1 and CDR2 from the germline V gene are ENHRY and SYGVKD.

The V call is TRBV7-2, the J call TRBJ1-4; D is uncertain. CDR1 SGHTA and CDR2 FQGNSA come from the germline V gene. The CDR3 sequence is 15 residues long. The V end was cut by 7 bases, the J end by 7 bases, with 19 bases between. The CDR3 is CASTWSGWTAEKLFF. The CDR3 DNA reads as TGTGCCAGCACCTGGAGTGGGTGGACGGCTGAAAAACTGTTTTTT.

This chain links TRBV29-1 with TRBJ1-2; D remains unclear. Germline CDR1 SQVTM, CDR2 ANQGSEA. The CDR3 is made up of 13 amino acids. V dropped 7 bases and J dropped 1 base, with 13 bases sitting between them. CDR3 in amino acids: CSALSRINYGYTF. The CDR3 region has the DNA TGCAGCGCCCTATCCAGGATTAACTATGGCTACACCTTC.

The chain joins TRBV28 to TRBJ2-7, with a possible D match to TRBD1 (5 bases). CDR3 length equals 15 residues. Trimming left V 5 bases short and J 4 bases short, with 18 bases between. Per the germline V gene, CDR1 is MDHEN and CDR2 is SYDVKM. In nucleotides, the CDR3 is TGTGCCAGCAGTAGACAGCCAGGTTTTTTTTACGAGCAGTACTTC. This translates into CASSRQPGFFYEQYF. Filled out from reference TRBV28 and TRBJ2-7, the complete variable domain reads DVKVTQSSRYLVKRTGEKVFLECVQDMDHENMFWYRQDPGLGLRLIYFSYDVKMKEKGDIPEGYSVSREKKERFSLILESASTNQTSMYLCASSRQPGFFYEQYFGPGTRLTVT.

This sequence joins TRBV7-2 and TRBJ1-4; no clear D gene. The V and J ends lost 5 bases and 3 bases respectively, with 19 bases between them. The CDR3 runs to 17 residues. CDR1 is SGHTA and CDR2 is FQGNSA in the germline V gene. Here the CDR3 reads CASSPRGGFNSNEKLFF. The CDR3 DNA is TGTGCCAGCAGCCCCCGAGGAGGATTCAACTCTAATGAAAAACTGTTTTTT.

The rearrangement joins TRBV5-1 to TRBJ2-3; 9 bases agree with TRBD2. CDR3 length equals 19 residues. With 3 bases clipped from V and 0 bases from J, the junction kept 14 bases outside the gene matches. Germline V lookup: CDR1 SGHRS, CDR2 YFSETQ. CDR3 residues: CASSSAQIAGATSTDTQYF. For the CDR3, the DNA is TGCGCCAGCAGCTCGGCCCAAATAGCGGGGGCCACTAGCACAGATACGCAGTATTTT.

J is TRBJ1-1 and V is TRBV30; 8 positions agree with TRBD1. The CDR3 is made up of 18 amino acids. CDR1 and CDR2 (germline): GTSNPN, SVGIG (reference sequence). Trimming took 0 bases from V and 5 from J; bases not matched to a gene: 17. As DNA, the CDR3 is TGTGCCTGGAGTGTACGAATCGGAACGACAGGGGTGGGGACTGAAGCTTTCTTT. It codes for CAWSVRIGTTGVGTEAFF.

This rearrangement joins TRBV6-1 to TRBJ1-1, with D unresolved. The V gene's germline CDR1 is MNHNS and CDR2 SASEGT. CDR3 length equals 13 residues. V was clipped by 6 bases and J by 1 base, with 9 bases between them. The CDR3 is CASSLGRNTEAFF. CDR3 coding DNA: TGTGCCAGCAGCCTCGGACGGAACACTGAAGCTTTCTTT.

About this clone itself: A read error may produce the germline difference seen at one junction end. This sample also contains other DNA sequences that code for the same CDR3. The chain carries TRBV5-4 and TRBJ1-2; D unclear. CDR3 size: 11 residues. Germline V gene sequence: CDR1 SGHNT, CDR2 YYREEE (reference sequence). Here the CDR3 reads CASSLNYGYTF. In DNA form, the CDR3 reads TGTGCCAGCAGCCTTAACTACGGCTACACCTTC.

The V and J genes are TRBV7-2 and TRBJ2-3; the D gene is possibly TRBD1 (6 bases). Germline V gene sequence: CDR1 SGHTA, CDR2 FQGNSA. The length of the CDR3 is 11 residues. Trimming pared 5 bases from V and 8 bases from J, leaving 8 bases between. The CDR3 protein is CASSRGGTQYF. For the CDR3, the DNA is TGTGCCAGCAGCCGAGGGGGTACGCAGTATTTT.

This sequence joins TRBV28 and TRBJ2-7, with no clear D. CDR3 length: 16 amino acids. Germline CDR1 MDHEN, CDR2 SYDVKM. V was trimmed by 8 bases and J by 1 base, leaving 21 bases between them. In nucleotides, the CDR3 is TGTGCCAGCGCAAGCCCCCAGGCAGGAATTTCCTACGAGCAGTACTTC. Protein: CASASPQAGISYEQYF.

This clone was detected only once. This chain links TRBV5-4 with TRBJ1-1, with 10 bases identical to TRBD1. After removal of 0 bases from V and 4 bases from J, the junction contained 6 bases not matched to a gene. The CDR3 has 16 residues. In germline, CDR1 is SGHNT, CDR2 YYREEE (reference sequence). The CDR3, as DNA: TGTGCCAGCAGCTTGGGACAGGGGGCGCGTCGCACTGAAGCTTTCTTT. Translating gives CASSLGQGARRTEAFF.

The chain has TRBV5-4 and TRBJ1-1, with 7 bases lining up with TRBD1. Germline CDR1 is SGHNT and CDR2 is YYREEE (reference sequence). V lost 4 bases, J lost 0 bases, and 6 bases stayed unmatched. CDR3 size: 15 residues. The CDR3 DNA is TGTGCCAGCAGCCCCTTCGACAGGGTGAACACTGAAGCTTTCTTT. Its translation: CASSPFDRVNTEAFF.

The rearrangement links TRBV5-4 to TRBJ2-3; 10 nucleotides match TRBD2. Germline V lookup: CDR1 SGHNT, CDR2 YYREEE (reference sequence). The V segment lost 4 bases and the J segment 0 bases; nucleotides outside the gene matches: 8. CDR3 length: 17 amino acids. CDR3 coding DNA: TGTGCCAGCAGCCCTGGACTAGCGGCAACTAGCACAGATACGCAGTATTTT. Protein sequence: CASSPGLAATSTDTQYF.

The chain employs TRBV4-3 and TRBJ2-1; D possibly corresponds to TRBD1 (6 bases). The V end was cut by 1 base, the J end by 7 bases, with 11 bases between. The CDR3 is 14 amino acids. Germline assignment: CDR1 LGHNA and CDR2 YSLEER. CDR3 DNA sequence: TGCGCCAGCAGCCAAGGGGGGCAGCGAAATGAGCAGTTCTTC. It encodes CASSQGGQRNEQFF.

The chain combines TRBV7-9 with TRBJ1-1; 9 bases line up with TRBD1. The CDR3 totals 15 residues. Per germline, CDR1 SEHNR and CDR2 FQNEAQ (reference sequence). With V trimmed by 3 bases and J by 0 bases, 2 bases remained unmatched. The DNA for the CDR3 is TGTGCCAGCAGCTTCTACAGGGGGCTGAACACTGAAGCTTTCTTT. It translates to CASSFYRGLNTEAFF.

The chain recombines TRBV27 with TRBJ2-1; 11 nucleotides line up with TRBD2. This CDR3 contains 16 residues. Germline V lookup: CDR1 MNHEY, CDR2 SMNVEV (reference sequence). Trimming at V came to 6 bases and at J to 4 bases, leaving 8 bases not matched to a gene. The CDR3 protein is CASRARGTSGYNEQFF. DNA for the CDR3: TGTGCCAGCAGGGCTAGGGGGACTAGCGGTTACAATGAGCAGTTCTTC.

V and J are TRBV9 and TRBJ2-1; D remains ambiguous. The ends were cut back, 0 bases at V and 9 bases at J, with 16 bases in the middle. Germline assignment: CDR1 SGDLS and CDR2 YYNGEE. CDR3 length: 15 residues. The CDR3 nucleotides are TGTGCCAGCAGCGTAGAAGGTCTAGATACCCGTGAGCAGTTCTTC. Protein: CASSVEGLDTREQFF.

The V gene is TRBV6-1, the J gene TRBJ1-6, with 8 bases fitting TRBD1. Germline-derived CDR1 and CDR2 are MNHNS and SASEGT. V was pared by 3 bases and J by 7 bases, with 5 bases of the junction left unmatched. The CDR3 loop spans 15 amino acids. CDR3 coding DNA: TGTGCCAGCAGTGATGACACAGGGGGGAATTCACCCCTCCACTTT. Translating gives CASSDDTGGNSPLHF.

This chain uses TRBV20-1 with TRBJ2-7; the D gene is possibly TRBD1 (6 bases). Germline CDR1 DFQATT, CDR2 SNEGSKA (reference sequence). V shed 5 bases and J shed 2 bases, with 7 bases lying between them. CDR3 length: 11 amino acids. CDR3 coding DNA: TGCAGTGCTGGGGGCACCTACGAGCAGTACTTC. It translates to CSAGGTYEQYF.